These 27 T cell receptor beta chains were sequenced from one sample in a study of cytomegalovirus exposure and HLA in healthy donors. The PCR contained 60 Vbeta and 13 Jbeta primers. Clones were sequenced by immunoSEQ multiplex PCR, and TCRdb holds only the in-frame ones, with some missing. The data contain 98,000 or so clones, 75% to 80% of them singletons. The sequencing sample was made of PBMCs. These receptors all stem from a man aged 60 to 69 in good health and CMV-seropositive.

This chain joins TRBV10-3 and TRBJ2-7; 10 bases are a match to TRBD2. J gave up 0 bases and V 0 bases, and 2 bases lay outside the gene matches. The CDR3 is 16 residues long. The germline CDR1 and CDR2 sequences are ENHRY and SYGVKD. This CDR3 is CAISESASGSSYEQYF. Written as DNA, the CDR3 is TGTGCCATCAGTGAGTCTGCTAGCGGGAGCTCCTACGAGCAGTACTTC.

The chain employs TRBV18 and TRBJ2-7, with D possibly being TRBD1 (6 bases). Trimming removed 6 bases at V and 3 bases at J, with 12 bases between. Germline CDR1 KGHSH, CDR2 LQKENI. This CDR3 region has 13 residues. The CDR3 protein is CASSSGQLYEQYF. In DNA form, the CDR3 reads TGTGCCAGCTCCTCAGGACAGCTCTACGAGCAGTACTTC.

The chain has TRBV27 and TRBJ1-1; D is uncertain. Trimming left V 3 bases short and J 4 bases short, with 12 bases between. Germline V gives CDR1 MNHEY, CDR2 SMNVEV (reference sequence). The CDR3 extends over 14 amino acids. The DNA for the CDR3 is TGTGCCAGCAGTTTGTCCCGAGGAGGCACTGAAGCTTTCTTT. Its protein product is CASSLSRGGTEAFF.

This clone has only one observation. This chain uses TRBV28 with TRBJ1-3; D call uncertain. This CDR3 has 13 amino acids. Germline lookup yields CDR1 MDHEN and CDR2 SYDVKM. Trimming removed 1 base at V and 4 bases at J, with 5 bases between. CDR3 in amino acids: CASSLLQGNTIYF. The CDR3 nucleotides read TGTGCCAGCAGTTTATTGCAGGGAAACACCATATATTTT.

This clone was observed once. Here the CDR3 DNA reads TGTGCCAGCAGCACGGGACGGGGGACCGGGGAGCTGTTTTTT. This codes for CASSTGRGTGELFF. The chain uses TRBV11-3 and TRBJ2-2, with a tentative D call TRBD2 (6 bases). The ends were cut back, 5 bases at V and 5 bases at J, with 12 bases in the middle. Germline assignment: CDR1 SGHNT and CDR2 YENEEA. The CDR3 runs 14 residues.

V is TRBV27 and J is TRBJ2-7; 9 nucleotides align to TRBD2. Losses at the gene ends were 6 bases for V and 0 bases for J; bases not matched to a gene: 9. The CDR3 sequence is 16 residues long. CDR1 and CDR2 from the germline V gene are MNHEY and SMNVEV (reference sequence). In DNA form, the CDR3 reads TGTGCCAGCAGCCACAACCCTAGCGGGGTCTCCTACGAGCAGTACTTC. Translating gives CASSHNPSGVSYEQYF.

This rearrangement joins TRBV5-1 to TRBJ1-1; D not certain. Germline-derived CDR1 and CDR2 are SGHRS and YFSETQ. Trimming stripped 2 bases from V and 5 bases from J, with 10 bases between. The CDR3 is 13 residues long. The CDR3 sequence: CASSFLRVTEAFF. CDR3 sequence (DNA): TGCGCCAGCAGCTTTCTACGGGTTACTGAAGCTTTCTTT.

The chain links TRBV9 to TRBJ1-4, with 9 bases identical to TRBD1. This CDR3 region has 16 residues. Per germline, CDR1 SGDLS and CDR2 YYNGEE. The V and J ends lost 4 bases and 2 bases, in that order; junction bases with no gene match: 6. CDR3 amino acids: CASSTSGTGTNEKLFF. The CDR3 DNA sequence: TGTGCCAGCAGCACCTCCGGGACAGGGACTAATGAAAAACTGTTTTTT.

The genes are TRBV2 and TRBJ1-4; 8 bases agree with TRBD1. The CDR3 covers 13 residues. The germline gives CDR1 SNHLY, CDR2 FYNNEI. The ends lost 6 bases at V and 3 bases at J; junction bases unmatched: 0. CDR3 sequence: CASRGQANEKLFF. The CDR3, as DNA: TGTGCCAGCAGGGGACAGGCTAATGAAAAACTGTTTTTT.

The chain links TRBV5-4 to TRBJ2-2; 7 positions agree with TRBD1. Germline V gene data show CDR1 as SGHNT and CDR2 as YYREEE (reference sequence). The trim removed 4 bases at V and 6 bases at J, leaving 9 bases unmatched. This CDR3 spans 15 amino acids. CDR3 in amino acids: CASSLPTGVAGELFF. DNA for the CDR3: TGTGCCAGCAGCCTTCCTACAGGGGTAGCCGGGGAGCTGTTTTTT.

This clone was detected only a few times. This rearrangement joins TRBV5-8 to TRBJ2-7; 7 bases fit TRBD1. The CDR3 extends over 15 amino acids. CDR1 is SGHTS, CDR2 YDEGEE, per germline. Trimming cost V 5 bases and J 6 bases; bases outside gene matches: 14. CDR3 DNA: TGTGCCAGCAGACCCCGGACAGGACCCCGACTCGAGCAGTACTTC. It codes for CASRPRTGPRLEQYF.

The V call is TRBV7-9, the J call TRBJ2-7; 9 bases line up with TRBD2. The germline gives CDR1 SEHNR, CDR2 FQNEAQ (reference sequence). V dropped 4 bases and J dropped 2; count of bases not matched to a gene: 12. The CDR3 length is 17 residues. This chain's CDR3 is CASSYPWGGGETYEQYF. CDR3 bases: TGTGCCAGCAGCTACCCCTGGGGCGGGGGGGAGACCTACGAGCAGTACTTC.

The CDR3 DNA sequence: TGTGCCAGCAGCACCCCGGGACAGGGGGATCATGAGCAGTTCTTC. The encoded protein is CASSTPGQGDHEQFF. The chain couples TRBV21-1 to TRBJ2-1; TRBD1 was called by the table and not checked on the DNA. TRBV21-1 represents a pseudogene. The CDR3 extends over 15 amino acids.

J is TRBJ2-7 and V is TRBV5-1; TRBD1 might be the D (6 bases). V gave up 0 bases and J gave up 3 bases, with 13 bases separating them. This CDR3 contains 15 residues. Germline loops: CDR1 SGHRS, CDR2 YFSETQ. This chain's CDR3 is CASSLAQGSGYEQYF. The CDR3 DNA follows: TGCGCCAGCAGCTTGGCACAGGGTTCGGGCTACGAGCAGTACTTC. The full variable domain, completed using reference TRBV5-1 and TRBJ2-7, is KAGVTQTPRYLIKTRGQQVTLSCSPISGHRSVSWYQQTPGQGLQFLFEYFSETQRNKGNFPGRFSGRQFSNSRSEMNVSTLELGDSALYLCASSLAQGSGYEQYFGPGTRLTVT.

V is TRBV7-9 and J is TRBJ1-5, with 7 bases matching TRBD1. Trimming cost V 5 bases and J 7 bases; bases outside gene matches: 14. The germline CDR1 and CDR2 sequences are SEHNR and FQNEAQ (reference sequence). The CDR3 covers 16 residues. CDR3 amino acids: CASSRGPQGGGQPQHF. The CDR3 DNA sequence: TGTGCCAGCAGCCGGGGACCCCAGGGGGGAGGCCAGCCCCAGCATTTT.

The V gene is TRBV2, the J gene TRBJ2-2, with TRBD1 matching over 7 bases. From germline, CDR1 is SNHLY and CDR2 FYNNEI. With 7 bases clipped from V and 7 bases from J, the junction kept 12 bases outside the gene matches. This CDR3 has 15 residues. CDR3 protein: CASIQGSIGSGELFF. CDR3 bases: TGTGCCAGCATACAGGGGAGCATAGGAAGCGGGGAGCTGTTTTTT.

This chain links TRBV6-5 with TRBJ2-1; 7 bases align to TRBD1. This CDR3 has 15 amino acids. In germline, CDR1 is MNHEY, CDR2 SVGAGI. Trimming cost V 0 bases and J 5 bases; bases outside gene matches: 4. The CDR3 sequence is CASSYSRQGHNEQFF. The CDR3 DNA is TGTGCCAGCAGTTACTCTCGACAGGGTCACAATGAGCAGTTCTTC.

The genes are TRBV7-9 and TRBJ1-2; possible D gene TRBD1, 6 bases. V was cut by 5 bases and J by 7 bases, with 20 bases left in between. Germline V gene lookup returns CDR1 SEHNR and CDR2 FQNEAQ (reference sequence). CDR3 length equals 15 residues. The CDR3 reads CASSPYGGRVGGYTF. The DNA for the CDR3 is TGTGCCAGCAGCCCATACGGGGGGCGTGTAGGTGGCTACACCTTC.

The rearrangement joins TRBV9 to TRBJ2-7; unclear D gene. With 2 bases removed from V and 1 base from J, the gap between germline ends came to 10 bases. Germline V gene lookup returns CDR1 SGDLS and CDR2 YYNGEE. CDR3 length: 14 amino acids. CDR3 protein: CASSVAVESYEQYF. Here the CDR3 DNA reads TGTGCCAGCAGCGTTGCGGTAGAATCCTACGAGCAGTACTTC.

The V and J genes are TRBV28 and TRBJ1-2, with D possibly TRBD1 on 5 matching bases. From germline, CDR1 is MDHEN and CDR2 SYDVKM. Trimming removed 5 bases at V and 4 bases at J, with 14 bases between. This CDR3 has 14 amino acids. This CDR3 reads CASSLRGGTYGYTF. CDR3 DNA: TGTGCCAGCAGTCTCCGGGGGGGAACCTATGGCTACACCTTC.

The chain is built from TRBV11-1 and TRBJ2-7, with TRBD1 identical over 11 bases. The V gene end was trimmed by 5 bases and the J gene end by 5 bases; junction bases not matched to a gene: 8. The CDR3 extends over 15 amino acids. CDR1 SGHAT and CDR2 FQDESV come from the germline V gene (reference sequence). Here the CDR3 DNA reads TGTGCCAGCAGCCCCGGACAGGGGGCGTTGGACGAGCAGTACTTC. Translating gives CASSPGQGALDEQYF.

The DNA for the CDR3 is TGCAGTGCTATACAGGGTAACGAGCAGTACTTC. Its translation: CSAIQGNEQYF. The V gene is TRBV20-1, the J gene TRBJ2-7; D possibly corresponds to TRBD1 (6 bases). This CDR3 is 11 amino acids long. Trimming removed 4 bases at V and 5 bases at J, with 9 bases between. Germline-derived CDR1 and CDR2 are DFQATT and SNEGSKA (reference sequence).

The chain uses TRBV29-1 and TRBJ1-1, with D perhaps TRBD1 (6 bases). V was clipped by 4 bases and J by 2 bases, with 11 bases between them. Germline CDR1 reads SQVTM; CDR2 reads ANQGSEA. The CDR3 is made up of 13 amino acids. The CDR3 sequence: CSVAGGLNTEAFF. The CDR3, as DNA: TGCAGCGTTGCGGGGGGGCTTAACACTGAAGCTTTCTTT.

This clone was recorded only once. The genes are TRBV4-3 and TRBJ1-5, with D possibly matching TRBD1 (6 bases). Trimming removed 3 bases from V and 2 bases from J, with 14 bases in between. This CDR3 contains 16 residues. Germline V lookup: CDR1 LGHNA, CDR2 YSLEER. CDR3 DNA: TGCGCCAGCAGCCAGGACAGCCCGGCCGGCAATCAGCCCCAGCATTTT. It codes for CASSQDSPAGNQPQHF.

This clone was recorded only once. The V and J genes are TRBV2 and TRBJ2-5, with 8 bases matching TRBD1. Trimming removed 5 bases from V and 1 base from J; junction bases left unmatched: 9. The CDR3 loop spans 16 amino acids. Looked up from germline, CDR1 is SNHLY and CDR2 is FYNNEI. CDR3 DNA sequence: TGTGCCAGCAGTTTAGGACAGGGAACTCGCCAAGAGACCCAGTACTTC. It encodes CASSLGQGTRQETQYF.

The chain employs TRBV25-1 and TRBJ1-3; D unclear. The CDR3 is made up of 14 amino acids. Trimming stripped 0 bases from V and 0 bases from J, with 3 bases between. The germline V gene has CDR1 MGHDK and CDR2 SYGVNS. This CDR3 is CASSEYISGNTIYF. CDR3 bases: TGTGCCAGCAGTGAATATATCTCTGGAAACACCATATATTTT.

The CDR3 DNA reads TGTGCCACCAGCAGAGGCAGGGGGCAAGAGACCCAGTACTTC. Residues: CATSRGRGQETQYF. The chain is built from TRBV15 and TRBJ2-5; 7 bases align to TRBD1. CDR1 and CDR2 (germline): LNHNV, YYDKDF (reference sequence). V shed 1 base and J 2 bases; nucleotides not matched to a gene: 1. This CDR3 region has 14 residues.